The present T cell receptor (beta chain) was sequenced within a study of blood T cell repertoires in COVID-19. Study at large: Donors in the United States, Italy and Spain gave samples during acute or convalescent COVID-19.

In the original processing: It was from reference gene primer amplification that nucleated cell counts were estimated. Repertoires were generated with immunoSEQ multiplex PCR, while TCRdb's copy carries only in-frame clones and drops some. V and J calls and clone size come straight from that table; D and trimming were deduced from the DNA. The sample gives tens of thousands of clones, about 89% of which show up once; approximately 30% is in the top ten. The CDR3 covers 13 residues. Per germline, CDR1 MDHEN and CDR2 SYDVKM. J was trimmed by 10 bases and V by 3 bases; bases with no gene match: 5. This receptor was taken from an older woman with active COVID-19. The chain links TRBV28 to TRBJ2-1, with 8 bases lining up with TRBD2. Sequencing was carried out using peripheral blood. The CDR3 DNA reads TGTGCCAGCAGTTTCGGGGGGGCGGGAGAGCAGTTCTTC. Amino acids: CASSFGGAGEQFF.